Each of the 12 T cell receptor beta chains below was sequenced from the same sample in a study of shared clonotypes between healthy human individuals. The naive CD8 fraction comprised CD45RO-negative cells positively selected for CCR7 and excluded terminally differentiated effector memory CD45RA+ cells. TCRdb keeps only in-frame clones here, not all; method: immunoSEQ multiplex PCR. The table lists just over 2,000,000 clones, roughly 95% of them singletons, with 0.85% to 1.2% in the top ten. Sequenced sample: naive CD8+ T cells sorted from blood. The origin of the receptors is a man between 18 and 35 years old in good health.

The V gene is TRBV29-1, the J gene TRBJ2-1; unclear D gene. This CDR3 spans 15 amino acids. CDR1 is SQVTM and CDR2 is ANQGSEA in the germline V gene. With 2 bases removed from V and 7 bases from J, the gap between germline ends came to 18 bases. In DNA form, the CDR3 reads TGCAGCGTTGAATGGGTAACCCCACTTATTAATGAGCAGTTCTTC. Translating gives CSVEWVTPLINEQFF.

This chain links TRBV9 with TRBJ2-3, with D perhaps TRBD1 (5 bases). This CDR3 spans 14 amino acids. V lost 4 bases to trimming and J lost 6 bases, with 15 bases between them. From germline, CDR1 is SGDLS and CDR2 YYNGEE. Here the CDR3 reads CASSPQGLIDTQYF. The CDR3 nucleotides read TGTGCCAGCAGCCCCCAGGGCCTTATCGATACGCAGTATTTT. The full variable domain, with the rest looked up from reference TRBV9 and TRBJ2-3, is DSGVTQTPKHLITATGQRVTLRCSPRSGDLSVYWYQQSLDQGLQFLIQYYNGEERAKGNILERFSAQQFPDLHSELNLSSLELGDSALYFCASSPQGLIDTQYFGPGTRLTVL.

The CDR3 protein is CASRDGIYNSPLHF. The DNA of the CDR3 is TGTGCCAGCAGGGACGGAATCTATAATTCACCCCTCCACTTT. The chain couples TRBV27 to TRBJ1-6, with D unclear. V gave up 6 bases and J gave up 3 bases, with 9 bases separating them. Germline CDR1 MNHEY, CDR2 SMNVEV (reference sequence). The CDR3 runs to 14 residues.

The chain's CDR3 is CASSLLGQGINSPLHF. The CDR3 DNA is TGTGCCAGCAGTTTGCTGGGACAGGGGATCAATTCACCCCTCCACTTT. This chain links TRBV28 with TRBJ1-6, with 10 bases matching TRBD1. CDR3 length equals 16 residues. V shed 3 bases, J shed 7 bases, and the junction held 6 bases outside the gene matches. CDR1 and CDR2 from the germline V gene are MDHEN and SYDVKM.

The chain combines TRBV7-9 with TRBJ2-2, with a possible D match to TRBD1 (6 bases). Germline CDR1 reads SEHNR; CDR2 reads FQNEAQ (reference sequence). This CDR3 is 15 amino acids long. The V end was cut by 4 bases, the J end by 5 bases, with 14 bases between. The chain's CDR3 is CASSSRTVSTGELFF. CDR3 sequence (DNA): TGTGCCAGCAGCTCGAGGACAGTTTCGACCGGGGAGCTGTTTTTT.

This clone was found a few times. The chain joins TRBV19 to TRBJ2-1, with D tentatively TRBD2 (5 bases). The germline V and J ends were trimmed by 3 bases and 0 bases, with 9 bases remaining between them. The CDR3 totals 15 residues. Germline values: CDR1 LNHDA, CDR2 SQIVND (reference sequence). This CDR3 is CASSILGSSYNEQFF. The CDR3 DNA reads as TGTGCCAGTAGTATTTTAGGGAGCTCCTACAATGAGCAGTTCTTC. The full variable domain, its missing parts supplied by reference TRBV19 and TRBJ2-1, is DGGITQSPKYLFRKEGQNVTLSCEQNLNHDAMYWYRQDPGQGLRLIYYSQIVNDFQKGDIAEGYSVSREKKESFPLTVTSAQKNPTAFYLCASSILGSSYNEQFFGPGTRLTVL.

The chain recombines TRBV18 with TRBJ2-1; possible D gene TRBD2, 6 bases. The CDR3 has 15 amino acids. Between the trimmed V and J ends, which lost 2 bases and 7 bases, there was a span of 15 bases. Germline CDR1 reads KGHSH; CDR2 reads LQKENI. The CDR3 spells CASSPVEGSGNEQFF. The CDR3, as DNA: TGTGCCAGCTCACCAGTGGAGGGTTCGGGTAATGAGCAGTTCTTC. The full variable domain, in which reference TRBV18 and TRBJ2-1 provide the parts outside the CDR3, is NAGVMQNPRHLVRRRGQEARLRCSPMKGHSHVYWYRQLPEEGLKFMVYLQKENIIDESGMPKERFSAEFPKEGPSILRIQQVVRGDSAAYFCASSPVEGSGNEQFFGPGTRLTVL.

The chain recombines TRBV15 with TRBJ1-6; no clear D gene. Germline CDR1 reads LNHNV; CDR2 reads YYDKDF (reference sequence). The V gene lost 5 bases and the J gene lost 10 bases, with 9 bases spanning the gap. This CDR3 has 12 residues. The CDR3 region is CATSHGASPLHF. The CDR3 DNA sequence: TGTGCCACCAGCCACGGTGCATCACCCCTCCACTTT.

As regards this clone: Different DNA sequences within this sample yield the same CDR3. This sequence joins TRBV5-1 and TRBJ2-7, with D perhaps TRBD1 or TRBD2 (7 bases each). Trimming shortened V by 0 bases and J by 3 bases, and 13 bases separated the two germline ends. The CDR3 has 15 amino acids. Germline V CDR1 and CDR2: SGHRS, YFSETQ. This CDR3 is CASSLGTGEGYEQYF. CDR3 sequence (DNA): TGCGCCAGCAGCTTGGGCACAGGGGAGGGCTACGAGCAGTACTTC.

This chain uses TRBV28 with TRBJ2-5; 8 nucleotides agree with TRBD1. The DNA end lines up better with TRBJ2-7; the J call may be wrong. There are 13 residues in the CDR3. Looked up from germline, CDR1 is MDHEN and CDR2 is SYDVKM. The chain's CDR3 is CASRTGAIYEQYF. For the CDR3, the DNA is TGTGCCAGCAGGACAGGGGCTATCTACGAGCAGTACTTC.

J is TRBJ2-5 and V is TRBV7-9; TRBD1 is a possible D gene (5 bases). CDR3 length: 15 amino acids. Germline V gives CDR1 SEHNR, CDR2 FQNEAQ (reference sequence). V gave up 4 bases and J gave up 3 bases, with 15 bases separating them. The CDR3 is CASSWSQGREETQYF. The CDR3 DNA sequence: TGTGCCAGCAGCTGGTCCCAGGGTAGGGAAGAGACCCAGTACTTC.

This chain connects TRBV19 to TRBJ1-5; D might be TRBD1 (5 bases). V dropped 7 bases and J dropped 6 bases, with 16 bases sitting between them. The CDR3 runs 14 residues. The germline V gene has CDR1 LNHDA and CDR2 SQIVND (reference sequence). The CDR3 sequence is CASTTGHSGQPQHF. In DNA, the CDR3 is TGTGCCAGTACCACGGGGCACTCGGGTCAGCCCCAGCATTTT.